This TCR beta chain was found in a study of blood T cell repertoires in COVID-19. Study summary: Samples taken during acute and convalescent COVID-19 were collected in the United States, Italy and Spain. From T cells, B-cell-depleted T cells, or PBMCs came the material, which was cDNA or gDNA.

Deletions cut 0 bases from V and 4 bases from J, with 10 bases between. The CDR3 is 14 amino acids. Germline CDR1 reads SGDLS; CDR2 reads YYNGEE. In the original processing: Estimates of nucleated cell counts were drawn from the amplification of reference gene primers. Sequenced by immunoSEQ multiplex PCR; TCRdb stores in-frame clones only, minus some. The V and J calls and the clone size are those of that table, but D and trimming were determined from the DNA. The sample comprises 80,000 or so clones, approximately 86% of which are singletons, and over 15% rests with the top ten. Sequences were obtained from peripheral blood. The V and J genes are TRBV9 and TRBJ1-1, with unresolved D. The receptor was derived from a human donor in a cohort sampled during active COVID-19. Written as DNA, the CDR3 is TGTGCCAGCAGCGTAGGTCCCAAGCCCACTGAAGCTTTCTTT. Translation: CASSVGPKPTEAFF.